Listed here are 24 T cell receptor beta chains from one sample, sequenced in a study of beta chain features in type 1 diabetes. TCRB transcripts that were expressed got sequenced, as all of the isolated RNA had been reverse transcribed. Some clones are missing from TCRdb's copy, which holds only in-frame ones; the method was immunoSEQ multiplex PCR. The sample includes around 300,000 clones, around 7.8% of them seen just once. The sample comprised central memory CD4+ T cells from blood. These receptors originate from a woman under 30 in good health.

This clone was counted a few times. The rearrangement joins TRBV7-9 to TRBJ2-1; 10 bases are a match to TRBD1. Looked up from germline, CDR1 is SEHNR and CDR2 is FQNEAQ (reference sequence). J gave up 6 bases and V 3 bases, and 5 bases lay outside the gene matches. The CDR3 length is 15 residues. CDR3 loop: CASSFRQGATNEQFF. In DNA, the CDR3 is TGTGCCAGCAGCTTTAGACAGGGGGCTACCAATGAGCAGTTCTTC.

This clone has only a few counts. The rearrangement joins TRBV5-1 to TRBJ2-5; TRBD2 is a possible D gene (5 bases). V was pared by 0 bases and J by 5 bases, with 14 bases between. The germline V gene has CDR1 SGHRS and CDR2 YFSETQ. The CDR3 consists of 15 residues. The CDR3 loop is CASSLDRGIRETQYF. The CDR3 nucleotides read TGCGCCAGCAGCTTGGATCGGGGAATTAGGGAGACCCAGTACTTC.

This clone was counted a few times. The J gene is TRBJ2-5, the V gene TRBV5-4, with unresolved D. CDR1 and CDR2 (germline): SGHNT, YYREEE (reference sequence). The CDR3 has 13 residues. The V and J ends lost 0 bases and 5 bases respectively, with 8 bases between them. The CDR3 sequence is CASSLVPVETQYF. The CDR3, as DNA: TGTGCCAGCAGCTTGGTTCCGGTCGAGACCCAGTACTTC.

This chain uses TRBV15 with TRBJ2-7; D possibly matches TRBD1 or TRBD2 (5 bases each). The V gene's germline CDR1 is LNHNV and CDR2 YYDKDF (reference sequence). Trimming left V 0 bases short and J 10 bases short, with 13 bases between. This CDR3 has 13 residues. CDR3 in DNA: TGTGCCACCAGCAGAGATCTAGGGGAGACTCAGTACTTC. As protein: CATSRDLGETQYF.

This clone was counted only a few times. The DNA of the CDR3 is TGCGCCAGCAGCCAAGTAGGCATTCCCCGCCGCGGGGCCAGCTCCTACAATGAGCAGTTCTTC. This sequence encodes CASSQVGIPRRGASSYNEQFF. The gene calls are TRBV4-3 and TRBJ2-1; tentatively, D is TRBD2 (6 bases). Germline lookup yields CDR1 LGHNA and CDR2 YSLEER. Deletions cut 1 base from V and 0 bases from J, with 25 bases between. This CDR3 has 21 amino acids.

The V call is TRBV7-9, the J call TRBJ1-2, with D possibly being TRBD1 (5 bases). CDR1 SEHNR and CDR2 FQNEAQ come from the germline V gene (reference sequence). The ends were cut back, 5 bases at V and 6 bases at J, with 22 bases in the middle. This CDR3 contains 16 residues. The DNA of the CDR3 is TGTGCCAGCAGCCGCATGGGGCCTGGTTCGGGGGATGGCTACACCTTC. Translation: CASSRMGPGSGDGYTF.

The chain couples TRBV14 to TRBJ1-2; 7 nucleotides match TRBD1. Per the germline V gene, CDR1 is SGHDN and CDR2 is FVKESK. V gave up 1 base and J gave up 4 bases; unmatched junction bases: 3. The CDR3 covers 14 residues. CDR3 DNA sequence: TGTGCCAGCAGCCAAGGGGGGACAGCCTATGGCTACACCTTC. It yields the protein CASSQGGTAYGYTF.

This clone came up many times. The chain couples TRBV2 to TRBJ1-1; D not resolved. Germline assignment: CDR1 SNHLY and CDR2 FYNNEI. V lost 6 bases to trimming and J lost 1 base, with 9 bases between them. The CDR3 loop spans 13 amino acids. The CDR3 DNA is TGTGCCAGCAGGGTAGACACGAACACTGAAGCTTTCTTT. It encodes CASRVDTNTEAFF.

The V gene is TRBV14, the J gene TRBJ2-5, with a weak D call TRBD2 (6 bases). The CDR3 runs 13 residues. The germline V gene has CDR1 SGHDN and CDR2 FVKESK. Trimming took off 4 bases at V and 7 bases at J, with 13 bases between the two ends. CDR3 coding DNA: TGTGCCAGCAGCCGGCAGTTGGAGGGGACCCAGTACTTC. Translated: CASSRQLEGTQYF.

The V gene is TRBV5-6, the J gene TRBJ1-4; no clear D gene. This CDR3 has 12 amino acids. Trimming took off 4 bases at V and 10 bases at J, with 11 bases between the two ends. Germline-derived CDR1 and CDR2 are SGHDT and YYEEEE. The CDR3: CASSLGPGKLFF. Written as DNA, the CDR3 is TGTGCCAGCAGCCTGGGCCCAGGAAAACTGTTTTTT. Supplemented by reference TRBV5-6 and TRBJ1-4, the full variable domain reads DAGVTQSPTHLIKTRGQQVTLRCSPKSGHDTVSWYQQALGQGPQFIFQYYEEEERQRGNFPDRFSGHQFPNYSSELNVNALLLGDSALYLCASSLGPGKLFFGSGTQLSVL.

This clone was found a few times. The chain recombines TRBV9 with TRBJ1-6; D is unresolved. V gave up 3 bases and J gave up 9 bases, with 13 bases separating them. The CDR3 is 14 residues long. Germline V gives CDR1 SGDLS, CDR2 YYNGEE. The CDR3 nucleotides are TGTGCCAGCAGCGCAGAACCGGGTCCTTCACCCCTCCACTTT. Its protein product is CASSAEPGPSPLHF.

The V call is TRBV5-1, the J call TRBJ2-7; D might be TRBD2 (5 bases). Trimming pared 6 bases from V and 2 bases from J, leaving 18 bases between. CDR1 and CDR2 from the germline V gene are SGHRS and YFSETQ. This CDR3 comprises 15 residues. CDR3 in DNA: TGCGCCAGCACCATCTCGGGTCCGGGAACCTACGAGCAGTACTTC. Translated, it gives CASTISGPGTYEQYF. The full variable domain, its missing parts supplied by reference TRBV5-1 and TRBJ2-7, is KAGVTQTPRYLIKTRGQQVTLSCSPISGHRSVSWYQQTPGQGLQFLFEYFSETQRNKGNFPGRFSGRQFSNSRSEMNVSTLELGDSALYLCASTISGPGTYEQYFGPGTRLTVT.

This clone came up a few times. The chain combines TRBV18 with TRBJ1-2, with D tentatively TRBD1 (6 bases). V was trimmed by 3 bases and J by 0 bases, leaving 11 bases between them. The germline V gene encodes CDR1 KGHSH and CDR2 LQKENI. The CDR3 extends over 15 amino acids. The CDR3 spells CASSPGGTANYGYTF. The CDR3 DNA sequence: TGTGCCAGCTCACCTGGGGGCACAGCTAACTATGGCTACACCTTC.

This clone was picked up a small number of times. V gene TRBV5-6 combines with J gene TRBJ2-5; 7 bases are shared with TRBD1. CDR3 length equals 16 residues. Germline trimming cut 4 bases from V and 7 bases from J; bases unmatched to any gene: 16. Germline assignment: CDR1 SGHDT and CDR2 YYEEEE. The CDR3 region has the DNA TGTGCCAGCAGCCAGGGGAGCCAAACAGGGGCAGGGACCCAGTACTTC. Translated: CASSQGSQTGAGTQYF.

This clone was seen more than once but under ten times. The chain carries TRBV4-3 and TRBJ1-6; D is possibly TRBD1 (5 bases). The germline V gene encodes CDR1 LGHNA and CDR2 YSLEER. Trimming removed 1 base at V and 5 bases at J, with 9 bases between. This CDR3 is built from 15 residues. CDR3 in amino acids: CASSQGGMDNSPLHF. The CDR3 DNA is TGCGCCAGCAGCCAAGGGGGGATGGATAATTCACCCCTCCACTTT.

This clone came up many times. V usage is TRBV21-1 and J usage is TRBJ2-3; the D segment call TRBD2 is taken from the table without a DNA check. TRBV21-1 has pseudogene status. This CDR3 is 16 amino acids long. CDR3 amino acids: CASSLRRITNTDTQYF. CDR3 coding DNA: TGTGCCAGCAGCCTGAGGAGGATTACGAACACAGATACGCAGTATTTT.

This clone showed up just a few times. The CDR3 nucleotides read TGCAGCGTTGCAGGGTTCACTGAAGCTTTCTTT. It yields the protein CSVAGFTEAFF. V and J are TRBV29-1 and TRBJ1-1, with D perhaps matching TRBD1 (5 bases). The CDR3 consists of 11 residues. Trimming pared 4 bases from V and 4 bases from J, leaving 7 bases between. Germline V gene lookup returns CDR1 SQVTM and CDR2 ANQGSEA.

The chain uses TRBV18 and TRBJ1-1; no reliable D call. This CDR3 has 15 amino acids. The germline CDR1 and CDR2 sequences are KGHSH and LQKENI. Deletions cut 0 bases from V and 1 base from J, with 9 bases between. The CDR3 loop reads CASSPPGIPNTEAFF. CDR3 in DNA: TGTGCCAGCTCACCACCAGGGATTCCGAACACTGAAGCTTTCTTT. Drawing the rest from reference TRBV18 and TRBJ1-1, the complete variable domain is NAGVMQNPRHLVRRRGQEARLRCSPMKGHSHVYWYRQLPEEGLKFMVYLQKENIIDESGMPKERFSAEFPKEGPSILRIQQVVRGDSAAYFCASSPPGIPNTEAFFGQGTRLTVV.

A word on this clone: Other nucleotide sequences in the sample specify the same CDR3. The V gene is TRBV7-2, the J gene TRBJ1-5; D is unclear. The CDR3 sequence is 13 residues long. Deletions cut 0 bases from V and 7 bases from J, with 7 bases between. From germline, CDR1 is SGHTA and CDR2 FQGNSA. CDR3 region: CASSLAGDQPQHF. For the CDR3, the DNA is TGTGCCAGCAGCTTAGCAGGCGACCAGCCCCAGCATTTT.

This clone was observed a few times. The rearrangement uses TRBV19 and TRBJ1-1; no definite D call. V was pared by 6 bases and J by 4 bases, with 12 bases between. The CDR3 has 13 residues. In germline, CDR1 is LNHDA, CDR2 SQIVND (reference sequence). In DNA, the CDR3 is TGTGCCAGTAGCCAATTAAGGAGCACTGAAGCTTTCTTT. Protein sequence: CASSQLRSTEAFF.

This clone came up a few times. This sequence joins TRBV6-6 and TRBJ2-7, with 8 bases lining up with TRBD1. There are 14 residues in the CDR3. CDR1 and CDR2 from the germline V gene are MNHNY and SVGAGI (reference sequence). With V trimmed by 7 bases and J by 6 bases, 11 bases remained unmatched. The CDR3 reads CASTPDRAGSEQYF. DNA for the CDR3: TGTGCCAGCACCCCGGACAGGGCGGGTAGCGAGCAGTACTTC.

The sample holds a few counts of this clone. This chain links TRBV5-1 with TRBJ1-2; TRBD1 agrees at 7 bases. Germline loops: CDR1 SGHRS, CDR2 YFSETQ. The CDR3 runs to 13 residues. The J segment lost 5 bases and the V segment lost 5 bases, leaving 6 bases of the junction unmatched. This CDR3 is CASSYTGEYGYTF. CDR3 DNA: TGCGCCAGCAGTTATACAGGGGAATATGGCTACACCTTC. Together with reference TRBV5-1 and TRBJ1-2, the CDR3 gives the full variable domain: KAGVTQTPRYLIKTRGQQVTLSCSPISGHRSVSWYQQTPGQGLQFLFEYFSETQRNKGNFPGRFSGRQFSNSRSEMNVSTLELGDSALYLCASSYTGEYGYTFGSGTRLTVV.

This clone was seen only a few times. The CDR3 loop is CAIRWTGDHGYTF. CDR3 DNA: TGTGCCATCAGGTGGACAGGGGATCATGGCTACACCTTC. This sequence joins TRBV10-3 and TRBJ1-2; 9 bases line up with TRBD1. Germline CDR1 ENHRY, CDR2 SYGVKD. The trim removed 6 bases at V and 6 bases at J, leaving 5 bases unmatched. This CDR3 region has 13 residues.

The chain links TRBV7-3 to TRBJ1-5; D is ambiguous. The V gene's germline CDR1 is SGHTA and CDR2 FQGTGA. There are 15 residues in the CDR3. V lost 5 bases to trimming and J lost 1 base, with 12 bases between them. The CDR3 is CASSPPGRSNQPQHF. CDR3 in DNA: TGTGCCAGCAGCCCCCCGGGGAGGAGCAATCAGCCCCAGCATTTT.